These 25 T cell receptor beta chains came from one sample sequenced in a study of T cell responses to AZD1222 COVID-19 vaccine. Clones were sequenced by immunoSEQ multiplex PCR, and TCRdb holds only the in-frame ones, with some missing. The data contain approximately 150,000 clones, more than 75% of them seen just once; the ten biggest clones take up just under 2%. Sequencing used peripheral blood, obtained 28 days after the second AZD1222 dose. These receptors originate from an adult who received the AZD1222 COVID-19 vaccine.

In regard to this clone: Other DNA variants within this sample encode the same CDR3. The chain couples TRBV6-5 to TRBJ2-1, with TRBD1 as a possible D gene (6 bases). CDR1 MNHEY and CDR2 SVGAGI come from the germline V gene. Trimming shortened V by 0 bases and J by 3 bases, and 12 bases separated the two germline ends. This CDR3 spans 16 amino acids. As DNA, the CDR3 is TGTGCCAGCAGTTACTCGACAGGCGAATTCTACAATGAGCAGTTCTTC. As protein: CASSYSTGEFYNEQFF.

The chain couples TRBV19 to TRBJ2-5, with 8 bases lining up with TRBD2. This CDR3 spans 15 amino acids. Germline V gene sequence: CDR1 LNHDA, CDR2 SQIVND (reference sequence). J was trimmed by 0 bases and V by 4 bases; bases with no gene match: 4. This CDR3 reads CASSRYSGDQETQYF. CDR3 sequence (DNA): TGTGCCAGTAGTAGATATAGCGGGGACCAAGAGACCCAGTACTTC.

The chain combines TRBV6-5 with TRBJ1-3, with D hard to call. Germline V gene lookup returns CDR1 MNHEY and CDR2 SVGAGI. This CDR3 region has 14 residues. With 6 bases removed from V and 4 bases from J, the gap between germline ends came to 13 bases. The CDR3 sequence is CASSAASEGNTIYF. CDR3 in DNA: TGTGCCAGCAGCGCGGCATCGGAGGGAAACACCATATATTTT.

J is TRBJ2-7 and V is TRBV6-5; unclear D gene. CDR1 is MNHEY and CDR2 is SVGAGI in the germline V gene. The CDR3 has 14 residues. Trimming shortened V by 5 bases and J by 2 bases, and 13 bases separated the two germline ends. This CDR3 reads CASSRTDYPYEQYF. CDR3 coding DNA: TGTGCCAGCAGTCGGACGGATTACCCCTACGAGCAGTACTTC.

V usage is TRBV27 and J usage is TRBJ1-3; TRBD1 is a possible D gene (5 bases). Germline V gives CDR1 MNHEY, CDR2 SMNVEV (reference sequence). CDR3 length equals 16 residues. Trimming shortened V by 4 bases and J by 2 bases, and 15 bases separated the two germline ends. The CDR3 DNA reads TGTGCCAGCAGTTCCATGACCGGGGCCCCTGGAAACACCATATATTTT. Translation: CASSSMTGAPGNTIYF.

The CDR3 loop reads CASSPIRGPGAAFF. DNA for the CDR3: TGCGCCAGCAGCCCTATACGCGGGCCGGGTGCAGCTTTCTTT. The chain employs TRBV4-1 and TRBJ1-1; D is uncertain. Germline V gene sequence: CDR1 MGHRA, CDR2 YSYEKL. Trimming pared 4 bases from V and 10 bases from J, leaving 19 bases between. The CDR3 spans 14 residues.

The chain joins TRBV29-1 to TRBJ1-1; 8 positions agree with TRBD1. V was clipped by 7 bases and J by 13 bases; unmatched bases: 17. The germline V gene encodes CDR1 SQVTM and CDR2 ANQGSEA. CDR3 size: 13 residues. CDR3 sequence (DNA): TGCAGCGCCGGTCGTGGAACGACAGGGGAGGATTTCTTT. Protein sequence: CSAGRGTTGEDFF.

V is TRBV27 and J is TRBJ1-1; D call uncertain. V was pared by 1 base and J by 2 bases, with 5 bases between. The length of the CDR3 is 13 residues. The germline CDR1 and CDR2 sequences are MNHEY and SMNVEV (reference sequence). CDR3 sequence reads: CASSLFVNTEAFF. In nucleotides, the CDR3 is TGTGCCAGCAGTTTATTCGTTAACACTGAAGCTTTCTTT.

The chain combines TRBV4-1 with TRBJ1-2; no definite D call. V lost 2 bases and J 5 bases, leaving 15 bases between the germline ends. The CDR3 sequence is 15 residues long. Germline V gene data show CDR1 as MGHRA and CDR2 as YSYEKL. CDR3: CASSQIKAAQYGYTF. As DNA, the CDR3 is TGCGCCAGCAGCCAAATTAAGGCAGCCCAGTATGGCTACACCTTC.

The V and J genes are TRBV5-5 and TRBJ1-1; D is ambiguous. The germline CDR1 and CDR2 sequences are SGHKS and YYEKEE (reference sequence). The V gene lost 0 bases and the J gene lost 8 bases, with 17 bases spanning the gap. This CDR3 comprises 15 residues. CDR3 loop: CASSLAAASWVEAFF. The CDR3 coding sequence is TGTGCCAGCAGCTTGGCGGCAGCCTCGTGGGTAGAAGCTTTCTTT.

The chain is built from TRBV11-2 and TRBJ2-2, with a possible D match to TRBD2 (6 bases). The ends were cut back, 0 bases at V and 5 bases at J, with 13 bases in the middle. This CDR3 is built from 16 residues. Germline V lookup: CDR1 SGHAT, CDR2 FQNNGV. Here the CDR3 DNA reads TGTGCCAGCAGCTTAGACCCGGGACTTTCTACCGGGGAGCTGTTTTTT. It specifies CASSLDPGLSTGELFF.

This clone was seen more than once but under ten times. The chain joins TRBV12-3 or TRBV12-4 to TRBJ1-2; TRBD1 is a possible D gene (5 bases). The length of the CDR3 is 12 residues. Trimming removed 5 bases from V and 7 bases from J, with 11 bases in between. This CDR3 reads CASSRPGAGYTF. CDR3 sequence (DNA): TGTGCCAGCAGTAGACCCGGGGCTGGCTACACCTTC.

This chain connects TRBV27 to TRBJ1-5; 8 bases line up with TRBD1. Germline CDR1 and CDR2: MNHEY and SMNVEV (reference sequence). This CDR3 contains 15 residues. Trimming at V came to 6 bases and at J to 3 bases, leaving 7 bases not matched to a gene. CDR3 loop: CASSPGTGFNQPQHF. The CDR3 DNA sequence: TGTGCCAGCAGCCCCGGGACAGGCTTCAATCAGCCCCAGCATTTT.

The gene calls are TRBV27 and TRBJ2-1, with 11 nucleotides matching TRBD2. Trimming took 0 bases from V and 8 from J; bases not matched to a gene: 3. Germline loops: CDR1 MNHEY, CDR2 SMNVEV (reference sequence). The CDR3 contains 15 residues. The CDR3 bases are TGTGCCAGCAGTTTATCGGCTAGCGGGGGGTATGAGCAGTTCTTC. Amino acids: CASSLSASGGYEQFF.

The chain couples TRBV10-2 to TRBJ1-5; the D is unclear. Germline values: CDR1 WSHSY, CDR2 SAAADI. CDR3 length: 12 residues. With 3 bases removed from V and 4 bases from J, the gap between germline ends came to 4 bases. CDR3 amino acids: CASSEGNQPQHF. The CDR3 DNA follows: TGCGCCAGCAGTGAAGGGAATCAGCCCCAGCATTTT.

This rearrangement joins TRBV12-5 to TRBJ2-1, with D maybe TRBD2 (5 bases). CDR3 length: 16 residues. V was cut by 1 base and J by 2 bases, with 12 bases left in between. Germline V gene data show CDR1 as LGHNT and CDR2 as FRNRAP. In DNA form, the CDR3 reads TGTGCTAGTGGTTTGGGGTCCGGAGGCCCCTACAATGAGCAGTTCTTC. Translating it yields CASGLGSGGPYNEQFF.

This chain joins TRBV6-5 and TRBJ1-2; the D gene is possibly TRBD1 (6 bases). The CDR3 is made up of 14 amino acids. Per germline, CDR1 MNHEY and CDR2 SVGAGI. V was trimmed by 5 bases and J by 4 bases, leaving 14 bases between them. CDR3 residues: CASSRQENLYGYTF. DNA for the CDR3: TGTGCCAGCAGTAGACAGGAGAACCTCTATGGCTACACCTTC.

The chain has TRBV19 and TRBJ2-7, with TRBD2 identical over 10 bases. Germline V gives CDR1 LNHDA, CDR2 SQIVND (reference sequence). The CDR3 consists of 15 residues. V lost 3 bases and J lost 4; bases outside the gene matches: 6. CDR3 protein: CASSITSGKSYEQYF. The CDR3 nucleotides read TGTGCCAGTAGTATTACTAGCGGGAAATCTTACGAGCAGTACTTC.

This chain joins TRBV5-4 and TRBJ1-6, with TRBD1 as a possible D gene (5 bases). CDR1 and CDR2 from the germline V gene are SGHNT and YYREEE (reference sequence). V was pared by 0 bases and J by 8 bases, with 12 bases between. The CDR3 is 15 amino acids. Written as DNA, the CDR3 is TGTGCCAGCAGCTTGGGAACAGGCGGCGATTCACCCCTCCACTTT. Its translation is CASSLGTGGDSPLHF.

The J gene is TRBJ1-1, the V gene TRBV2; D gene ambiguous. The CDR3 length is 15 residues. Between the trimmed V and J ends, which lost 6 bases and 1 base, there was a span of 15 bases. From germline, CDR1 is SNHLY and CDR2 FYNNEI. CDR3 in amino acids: CASSSLGRANTEAFF. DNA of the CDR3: TGTGCCAGCAGCAGTTTAGGACGTGCGAACACTGAAGCTTTCTTT.

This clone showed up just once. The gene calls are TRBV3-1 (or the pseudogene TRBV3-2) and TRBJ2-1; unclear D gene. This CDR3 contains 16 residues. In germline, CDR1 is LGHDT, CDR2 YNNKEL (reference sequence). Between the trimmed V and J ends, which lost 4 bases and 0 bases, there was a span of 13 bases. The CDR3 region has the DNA TGTGCCAGCAGCCCCCGGTTAGGGAACTCCTACAATGAGCAGTTCTTC. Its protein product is CASSPRLGNSYNEQFF.

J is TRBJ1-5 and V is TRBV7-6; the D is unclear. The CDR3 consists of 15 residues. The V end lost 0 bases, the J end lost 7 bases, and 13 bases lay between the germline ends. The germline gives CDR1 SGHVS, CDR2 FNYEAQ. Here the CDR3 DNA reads TGTGCCAGCAGCTTAGCGTCTGTGGGAGGCCAGCCCCAGCATTTT. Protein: CASSLASVGGQPQHF.

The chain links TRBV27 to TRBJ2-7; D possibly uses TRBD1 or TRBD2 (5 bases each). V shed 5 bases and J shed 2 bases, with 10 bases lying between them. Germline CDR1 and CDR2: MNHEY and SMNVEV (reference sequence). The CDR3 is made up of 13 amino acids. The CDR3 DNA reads TGTGCCAGCAGTCCGGGGCCTACCTACGAGCAGTACTTC. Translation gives CASSPGPTYEQYF.

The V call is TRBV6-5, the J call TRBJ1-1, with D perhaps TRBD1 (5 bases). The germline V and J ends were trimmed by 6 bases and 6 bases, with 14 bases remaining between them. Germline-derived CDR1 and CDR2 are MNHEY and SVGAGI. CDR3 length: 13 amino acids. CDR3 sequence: CASRTARAAEAFF. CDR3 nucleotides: TGTGCCAGCAGGACGGCCAGGGCCGCTGAAGCTTTCTTT.

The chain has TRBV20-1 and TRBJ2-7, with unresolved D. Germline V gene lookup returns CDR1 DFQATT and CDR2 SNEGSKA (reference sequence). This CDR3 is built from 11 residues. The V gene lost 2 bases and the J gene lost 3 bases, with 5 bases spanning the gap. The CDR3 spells CSARTFYEQYF. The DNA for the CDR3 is TGCAGTGCTAGAACCTTCTACGAGCAGTACTTC.